The rows below give T cell receptor beta chains drawn from one sample of a study of blood T cell repertoires in COVID-19. Measured with immunoSEQ multiplex PCR; TCRdb has only the in-frame clones, and not every one. The sample holds 300,000 to 350,000 clones, 80% to 90% seen once. Material for sequencing was PBMCs or T cells enriched from blood (not recorded which). These receptors were collected from a woman aged 18-29 years who had recovered from COVID-19. CDR3s include the opening cysteine and the closing phenylalanine or tryptophan. The D gene is left open where the match is weak. The size entry is marked missing in some rows and otherwise reads once, few, many or a size class.

TRBJ2-7 . once TRBV6-6 TGTGCCAGCGCGACGGGGAACTCCTACGAGCAGTACTTC CASATGNSYEQYF
TRBJ1-2 . . TRBV9 TGTGCCAGCAGCGCATCAAACTATGGCTACACCTTC CASSASNYGYTF
TRBJ1-4 . . TRBV28 TGTGCCAGCAGTTTGGCAGGGGAGACTAATGAAAAACTGTTTTTT CASSLAGETNEKLFF
TRBJ2-7 TRBD1 . TRBV6-5 TGTGCCAGCAGAGGGACAGTGCGCGAGCAGTACTTC CASRGTVREQYF
TRBJ2-7 TRBD1 . TRBV5-4 TGTGCCAGCAGCTTCGCCGGGACAGGGGGCTACGAGCAGTACTTC CASSFAGTGGYEQYF
TRBJ1-1 . many TRBV29-1 TGCAGCGTTGTGGGCAGGGGTGGAACTGAAGCTTTCTTT CSVVGRGGTEAFF
TRBJ2-4 . . TRBV14 TGTGCCAGCAGCCAGGGGGGACCCAAGGACTTC CASSQGGPKDF
TRBJ2-3 . once TRBV2 TGTGCCAGCAGTCCGCGGCGGGACGGCACAGATACGCAGTATTTT CASSPRRDGTDTQYF
TRBJ1-4 . . TRBV7-6 TGTGCCAGCAGCTTAATCGGGGGGACAAGAACTAATGAAAAACTGTTTTTT CASSLIGGTRTNEKLFF
TRBJ1-2 TRBD1 . TRBV7-9 TGTGCCAGCAGCTTGGGGATTACGGGACAGGGCGCCTTC CASSLGITGQGAF
TRBJ1-5 . . TRBV21-1 TGTGCCAGCAGCGACGCATGCGGACAGCAAGATAGCAATCAGCCCCAGCATTTT CASSDACGQQDSNQPQHF
TRBJ2-5 TRBD1 . TRBV3-1/TRBV3-2 TGTGCCAGCAGCCCACGGACAGGGAGCCAAGAGACCCAGTACTTC CASSPRTGSQETQYF
TRBJ1-4 TRBD1 . TRBV28 TGTGCCAGCAGTCGGACAGGGGGTCGGAGTGAAAAACTGTTTTTT CASSRTGGRSEKLFF
TRBJ1-5 . few TRBV7-9 TGTGCCAGCAGCTTAGAAACGGGGGGGCTTAGGCAGCCCCAGCATTTT CASSLETGGLRQPQHF
TRBJ2-5 . . TRBV3-1/TRBV3-2 TGTGCCAGCAGGGTACGGGGCCAAGAGACCCAGTACTTC CASRVRGQETQYF
TRBJ1-1 TRBD1 . TRBV6-6 TGTGCCAGCAGCTTGGACAGGGAAACTGAAGCTTTCTTT CASSLDRETEAFF
TRBJ2-5 TRBD2 . TRBV7-7 TGTGCCAGCTCCCGGACTAGCGGGAGTGCAGAGACCCAGTACTTC CASSRTSGSAETQYF
TRBJ2-3 TRBD2 . TRBV5-1 TGCGCCAGCAACGGACTAGCGGGAATCACAGATACGCAGTATTTT CASNGLAGITDTQYF
TRBJ2-4 TRBD1 . TRBV5-1 TGCGCCAGCAGCTTAACAGGGGGCCTGGCCAAAAACATTCAGTACTTC CASSLTGGLAKNIQYF
TRBJ2-2 . . TRBV3-1/TRBV3-2 TGTGCCAGCAGCCATGTCGCGGCGGGTAAGACCGGGGAGCTGTTTTTT CASSHVAAGKTGELFF
TRBJ2-1 . . TRBV5-1 TGCGCCAGCAGCTCCTCAGGGATCTACAATGAGCAGTTCTTC CASSSSGIYNEQFF
TRBJ2-1 TRBD1 few TRBV9 TGTGCCAGCAGTCGGACAGGGAGCTCCTACAATGAGCAGTTCTTC CASSRTGSSYNEQFF
TRBJ1-3 . few TRBV2 TGTGCCAGCTCTAGTAACTCTGGAAACACCATATATTTT CASSSNSGNTIYF
TRBJ1-2 . . TRBV4-3 TGCGCCAGCAGCCAAGATTTTAACAGGGTGGGGTTCAACTATGGCTACACCTTC CASSQDFNRVGFNYGYTF